The rows below give T cell receptor beta chains drawn from one sample of a study of radiotherapy plus CTLA-4 blockade in lung cancer. Some clones are missing from TCRdb's copy, which holds only in-frame ones; the method was immunoSEQ multiplex PCR. There are approximately 75,000 clones in the sample; around four fifths occur only once, and more than 7% lies in the top ten. The material sequenced was peripheral blood, taken from a patient treated with radiotherapy plus ipilimumab. These receptors were obtained from a human donor with non-small cell lung cancer who had a complete response to radiotherapy plus ipilimumab. The CDR3 runs from the conserved cysteine through the conserved F or W. Each record gives: D gene, V gene, J gene, clone size, CDR3 protein, CDR3 DNA. D genes are given only for firm matches. Clone size appears in some rows only: once, few, many, or a class for an expanded clone.

>TRBD1|TRBV10-3|TRBJ1-5|NA
CAISEGGYDQPQHF
TGTGCCATCAGTGAAGGGGGCTACGATCAGCCCCAGCATTTT
>NA|TRBV18|TRBJ1-4|few
CASSPMDKLEKLFF
TGTGCCAGCTCACCAATGGACAAGTTGGAAAAACTGTTTTTT
>NA|TRBV28|TRBJ1-3|NA
CASSLISQGNSGNTIYF
TGTGCCAGCAGTTTAATCTCCCAGGGGAACTCTGGAAACACCATATATTTT
>TRBD1|TRBV7-2|TRBJ1-6|NA
CASRSGGTGSMSPLHF
TGTGCCAGCAGATCAGGGGGGACAGGGAGTATGTCACCCCTCCACTTT
>TRBD2|TRBV2|TRBJ2-2|NA
CASRDYRTSVYGGELFF
TGTGCCAGCAGGGATTACCGGACTAGTGTTTATGGCGGGGAGCTGTTTTTT
>TRBD2|TRBV7-8|TRBJ2-1|NA
CASSRSGGANEQFF
TGTGCCAGCAGCCGTAGCGGGGGGGCGAATGAGCAGTTCTTC
>NA|TRBV28|TRBJ2-3|NA
CASGLRDQRTDTQYF
TGTGCCAGCGGACTCCGGGACCAGCGGACAGATACGCAGTATTTT
>TRBD2|TRBV4-3|TRBJ2-3|NA
CASSQAAGSGGRTSTDTQYF
TGCGCCAGCAGCCAAGCCGCGGGTAGCGGGGGGCGGACTAGCACAGATACGCAGTATTTT
>TRBD1|TRBV9|TRBJ2-2|NA
CASSRGQANTGELFF
TGTGCCAGCAGCCGTGGACAGGCGAACACCGGGGAGCTGTTTTTT
>NA|TRBV7-7|TRBJ2-1|NA
CASSDPGSGGEQFF
TGTGCTAGCAGCGACCCAGGGTCGGGTGGTGAGCAGTTCTTC
>NA|TRBV7-2|TRBJ1-1|NA
CASSLWAGHNTEAFF
TGTGCCAGCAGCTTATGGGCAGGGCATAACACTGAAGCTTTCTTT
>NA|TRBV7-8|TRBJ1-3|NA
CASSLTIPGLGSLGNTIYF
TGTGCCAGCAGCTTAACAATACCGGGACTAGGATCGCTCGGAAACACCATATATTTT
>TRBD2|TRBV25-1|TRBJ2-3|NA
CASSESGGGAGTQYF
TGTGCCAGCAGTGAATCGGGCGGGGGGGCCGGAACGCAGTATTTT
>NA|TRBV11-3|TRBJ2-5|NA
CASSLGALGDYQETQYF
TGTGCCAGCAGCTTAGGAGCCTTAGGGGACTACCAAGAGACCCAGTACTTC
>TRBD1|TRBV5-4|TRBJ2-7|NA
CASSWDRDYEQYF
TGTGCCAGCAGCTGGGACAGGGACTACGAGCAGTACTTC
>NA|TRBV5-1|TRBJ1-2|NA
CASSSSPSPNYGYTF
TGCGCCAGCAGCTCCTCTCCCTCACCCAACTATGGCTACACCTTC
>TRBD2|TRBV7-9|TRBJ2-1|once
CWTSGRSSYNEQFF
TGTTGGACTAGCGGGAGATCATCCTACAATGAGCAGTTCTTC
>TRBD1|TRBV12-5|TRBJ1-2|NA
CASGLGNRDSVSYGYTF
TGTGCTAGTGGTTTGGGAAATCGGGACAGCGTTTCCTATGGCTACACCTTC
>TRBD1|TRBV4-1|TRBJ1-5|NA
CASSQVLRGRGNQPQHF
TGCGCCAGCAGCCAAGTTTTGAGGGGGCGAGGAAATCAGCCCCAGCATTTT
>TRBD1|TRBV7-8|TRBJ1-4|NA
CASSKGGTNEKLFF
TGTGCCAGCAGCAAAGGGGGCACTAATGAAAAACTGTTTTTT
>NA|TRBV5-4|TRBJ2-2|NA
CASSSYTGFGELFF
TGTGCCAGCAGCTCTTACACAGGGTTCGGGGAGCTGTTTTTT
>TRBD1|TRBV11-2|TRBJ2-2|NA
CASSSNLNRGSKTELFF
TGTGCCAGCAGCTCAAACTTGAACAGGGGGTCAAAGACGGAGCTGTTTTTT
>NA|TRBV7-9|TRBJ1-5|NA
CASSNQGINQPQHF
TGTGCCAGCAGCAATCAGGGAATCAATCAGCCCCAGCATTTT
>TRBD1|TRBV30|TRBJ1-2|NA
CAWTKGQGARGGYTF
TGTGCCTGGACTAAAGGACAGGGGGCGCGGGGTGGCTACACCTTC
>NA|TRBV6-5|TRBJ2-7|NA
CASSYSEGLSYEQYF
TGTGCCAGCAGTTACTCGGAGGGGCTGTCCTACGAGCAGTACTTC
>NA|TRBV30|TRBJ2-7|once
CAWSDLRFDYSYEQYF
TGTGCCTGGAGTGACCTCAGGTTTGATTATTCCTACGAGCAGTACTTC
>NA|TRBV2|TRBJ2-7|NA
CASTEGHSFLPYEQYF
TGTGCCAGCACCGAAGGACACTCCTTTCTACCCTACGAGCAGTACTTC
>NA|TRBV13|TRBJ2-1|NA
CASSPPGVDEQFF
TGTGCCAGCAGCCCACCTGGAGTTGATGAGCAGTTCTTC
>NA|TRBV2|TRBJ2-5|NA
CASFQGSGATFRRRETQYF
TGTGCCAGCTTCCAGGGGTCGGGAGCAACCTTCCGTAGGCGAGAGACCCAGTACTTC
>NA|TRBV15|TRBJ1-1|NA
CATSRFWNTEAFF
TGTGCCACCAGCAGATTTTGGAACACTGAAGCTTTCTTT
>NA|TRBV7-2|TRBJ2-3|NA
CASSLGQVFGTDTQYF
TGTGCCAGCAGCTTAGGGCAGGTATTCGGGACAGATACGCAGTATTTT
>NA|TRBV27|TRBJ2-7|NA
CASSFFGGDYEQYF
TGTGCCAGCAGTTTCTTCGGTGGGGACTACGAGCAGTACTTC
>NA|TRBV7-9|TRBJ1-2|NA
CASSYTMEVDGYTF
TGTGCCAGCAGTTACACGATGGAGGTGGATGGCTACACCTTC
>TRBD1|TRBV9|TRBJ2-2|NA
CASSVGNRGSGELFF
TGTGCCAGCAGCGTAGGGAACAGGGGCTCCGGGGAGCTGTTTTTT
>TRBD2|TRBV7-8|TRBJ2-1|NA
CASSLSGVYYNEQFF
TGTGCCAGCAGCCTTAGCGGGGTTTACTACAATGAGCAGTTCTTC
>NA|TRBV11-3|TRBJ2-5|NA
CASSLTIGAQETQYF
TGTGCCAGCAGCTTAACTATCGGGGCCCAAGAGACCCAGTACTTC
>NA|TRBV7-9|TRBJ1-1|few
CASSLEEQHSYTEAFF
TGTGCCAGCAGCTTAGAGGAGCAGCACTCCTACACTGAAGCTTTCTTT
>TRBD1|TRBV7-2|TRBJ1-2|few
CASSSGTGESGYTF
TGTGCCAGCAGCTCGGGGACAGGCGAGAGTGGCTACACCTTC
>NA|TRBV7-2|TRBJ2-2|once
CASSRRAGGQGGELFF
TGTGCCAGCAGCCGAAGAGCCGGGGGGCAGGGCGGGGAGCTGTTTTTT
>NA|TRBV6-6|TRBJ2-7|NA
CASRYTVNYEQYF
TGTGCCAGCAGGTACACAGTGAATTACGAGCAGTACTTC
>NA|TRBV5-1|TRBJ1-3|few
CASSLERGNTIYF
TGCGCCAGCAGCTTGGAGAGGGGAAACACCATATATTTT
>NA|TRBV7-2|TRBJ1-5|NA
CASRSSGVENQPQHF
TGTGCCAGCAGATCGTCAGGGGTTGAGAATCAGCCCCAGCATTTT
>TRBD2|TRBV6-1|TRBJ2-3|NA
CASSSGGSGDTQYF
TGTGCCAGCAGTAGCGGGGGGTCCGGAGATACGCAGTATTTT
>NA|TRBV19|TRBJ1-1|NA
CASSALVAGASMNTEAFF
TGTGCCAGTAGTGCCCTGGTGGCAGGGGCCAGCATGAACACTGAAGCTTTCTTT
>NA|TRBV13|TRBJ1-3|NA
CASSGEGSGNTIYF
TGTGCCAGCAGCGGCGAGGGGTCTGGAAACACCATATATTTT
>TRBD2|TRBV4-1|TRBJ2-1|NA
CASSHLGTSGHNEQFF
TGCGCCAGCAGCCACCTCGGGACTAGCGGCCACAATGAGCAGTTCTTC
>TRBD2|TRBV7-9|TRBJ2-3|once
CASSLAPSSGSTDTQYF
TGTGCCAGCAGCTTAGCCCCTTCTAGCGGGAGCACAGATACGCAGTATTTT
>NA|TRBV7-2|TRBJ1-3|NA
CASSPRGKSGNTIYF
TGTGCCAGCAGCCCCCGGGGGAAATCTGGAAACACCATATATTTT
>NA|TRBV13|TRBJ2-7|NA
CASRRNSYEQYF
TGTGCCAGCAGAAGAAACTCCTACGAGCAGTACTTC
>NA|TRBV30|TRBJ2-1|NA
CAWSPGRNEQFF
TGTGCCTGGTCCCCGGGCAGAAATGAGCAGTTCTTC
>NA|TRBV30|TRBJ2-6|NA
CAWGETGIAGANVLTF
TGTGCCTGGGGAGAAACAGGTATCGCTGGGGCCAACGTCCTGACTTTC
>NA|TRBV10-3|TRBJ1-2|NA
CAIRLTDGKGYGYTF
TGTGCCATCAGGCTGACGGACGGAAAGGGATATGGCTACACCTTC
>NA|TRBV4-3|TRBJ2-2|NA
CASSRGRTGELFF
TGCGCCAGCAGCCGAGGGCGGACCGGGGAGCTGTTTTTT
>NA|TRBV18|TRBJ1-1|NA
CASSPWEFSTEAFF
TGTGCCAGCTCACCGTGGGAATTCAGCACTGAAGCTTTCTTT